This T cell receptor (beta chain) derives from a study of cytomegalovirus exposure and HLA in healthy donors. Study conclusions and caveats: Apparent HLA restriction characterized most CMV-associated TCR beta chains in a later analysis. Solely CMV serostatus was available to characterize immune exposure.

Note on this clone: What it binds is not known.

13 Jbeta primers and 60 Vbeta primers were used for the PCR. Libraries were prepared by immunoSEQ multiplex PCR; TCRdb keeps only in-frame clonotypes and omits some of them. The profile shows 150,000 to 200,000 clones, about 90% of them singletons. Germline lookup yields CDR1 SGHVS and CDR2 FNYEAQ. CDR3 length equals 15 residues. The V end lost 2 bases, the J end lost 2 bases, and 11 bases lay between the germline ends. This sequence was found in a girl under three years old in good health and CMV-seronegative. Material: PBMCs. The V call is TRBV7-6, the J call TRBJ2-3; possibly TRBD2 for D (5 bases). The CDR3 nucleotides read TGTGCCAGCAGCTTATCGGGGTACCTCACAGATACGCAGTATTTT. The encoded protein is CASSLSGYLTDTQYF.